The clone carrying this T cell receptor (beta chain) was recorded many times. Its specificity is unknown. These data belong to a study of breast tumors, draining lymph nodes, adjacent tissues. Study outcomes and limitations: Tumor repertoires ranked between lymph nodes and nontumor tissue in diversity, with V and J gene preferences.

TCRdb re-called the multiplex PCR reads through MiXCR, storing one row per CDR3 protein. The top ten hold approximately 19% of the sample, which has approximately 60,000 distinct CDR3 sequences, approximately 54% seen once. The V gene end was trimmed by 10 bases and the J gene end by 2 bases; junction bases not matched to a gene: 7. Germline CDR1 SNHLY, CDR2 FYNNEI. The CDR3 consists of 13 residues. The chain is built from TRBV2 and TRBJ2-7; 8 positions match TRBD1. The TCR was taken from a female donor with breast cancer. Some clones in this sample may be carry-over from other donors' samples. Sequencing was carried out using breast tumor tissue. DNA for the CDR3: TGTGCCACCCTAGGACAGGGAACCTACGAGCAGTACTTC. The encoded protein is CATLGQGTYEQYF.